These 26 T cell receptor beta chains share one sample of origin, sequenced in a study of T cells in women clearing cervical HPV infection. Using immunoSEQ multiplex PCR, the repertoire was profiled, and TCRdb retains in-frame clones only, with some absent. Its listing shows 40,000 or so clones. What was sequenced was blood buffy coat. Receptors originate from a woman between 18 and 70 years old with a cervical HPV16 infection that either progressed to CIN3+ or cleared (not recorded which).

Notes on this clone: Read sequence stops 3 residues before the CDR3 end, and the germline J gene provides the missing end. The chain links TRBV30 to TRBJ2-3, with no clear D. V dropped 7 bases and J dropped 4 bases, with 15 bases sitting between them. Germline lookup yields CDR1 GTSNPN and CDR2 SVGIG (reference sequence). The CDR3 totals 13 residues. The sequenced CDR3 bases are TGTGCCTCGACTGTTGAGAGCGCAGATACG. Its protein is CASTVESADT. In full, the CDR3 is CASTVESADTQYF.

As regards this clone: The read ends 3 residues before the CDR3 terminus; that terminus is restored from the germline J gene. The chain has TRBV7-2 and TRBJ2-7; no reliable D call. Trimming pared 2 bases from V and 4 bases from J, leaving 12 bases between. The CDR3 is 14 amino acids. Germline V CDR1 and CDR2: SGHTA, FQGNSA. The CDR3 spells CASSLTFTGYEQYF. CDR3 DNA (partial): TGTGCCAGCAGCTTAACCTTTACCGGGTACGAG.

On this clone itself: The CDR3 goes on 3 residues after the read ends, and that part is filled in from the germline J gene. The V gene is TRBV19, the J gene TRBJ2-3; TRBD1 might be the D (5 bases). Germline CDR1 and CDR2: LNHDA and SQIVND (reference sequence). Trimming stripped 7 bases from V and 4 bases from J, with 15 bases between. There are 14 residues in the CDR3. CDR3 sequence reads: CASKGVEWADTQYF. The part of the CDR3 DNA that was read is TGTGCCAGTAAAGGGGTTGAATGGGCAGATACG.

Worth noting for this clone: Read data end 3 residues before the CDR3 end; the end is taken from the germline J gene. The V and J genes are TRBV18 and TRBJ2-2; TRBD1 matches at 7 bases. Per germline, CDR1 KGHSH and CDR2 LQKENI. This CDR3 region has 15 residues. CDR3 DNA (partial): TGTGCCAGCTCACCCTCGGGACAGCCTAATGAAAAG. It specifies CASSPSGQPNEK. The entire CDR3 protein reads CASSPSGQPNEKLFF.

Comment on this clone: Read coverage stops 3 residues before the CDR3 terminus; the germline J gene supplies the remainder. The chain is built from TRBV5-5 and TRBJ1-2; D is unresolved. The CDR3 spans 14 residues. Germline CDR1 and CDR2: SGHKS and YYEKEE (reference sequence). Trimming shortened V by 0 bases and J by 3 bases, and 9 bases separated the two germline ends. The CDR3 region is CASSLDSPYYGYTF. CDR3 DNA, as far as it was read: TGTGCCAGCAGCTTGGACAGCCCCTACTATGGC. The full variable domain, in which reference TRBV5-5 and TRBJ1-2 provide the parts outside the CDR3, is DAGVTQSPTHLIKTRGQQVTLRCSPISGHKSVSWYQQVLGQGPQFIFQYYEKEERGRGNFPDRFSARQFPNYSSELNVNALLLGDSALYLCASSLDSPYYGYTFGSGTRLTVV.

As for this clone: The CDR3 end lies 3 residues beyond the end of the read and is filled in from the germline J gene. The V gene is TRBV19, the J gene TRBJ2-3; D not resolved. Germline V gene sequence: CDR1 LNHDA, CDR2 SQIVND (reference sequence). This CDR3 spans 13 amino acids. The V end lost 3 bases, the J end lost 3 bases, and 7 bases lay between the germline ends. CDR3 DNA (partial): TGTGCCAGTAGTATCGCGCTGACAGATACG. Translated: CASSIALTDT. The full CDR3 protein reads CASSIALTDTQYF.

About this clone itself: Read data end 3 residues before the CDR3 end; the end is taken from the germline J gene. This chain links TRBV20-1 with TRBJ2-1, with D possibly TRBD1 on 6 matching bases. V lost 2 bases, J lost 0 bases, and 11 bases lay in between. CDR1 is DFQATT, CDR2 SNEGSKA, per germline (reference sequence). The CDR3 loop spans 15 amino acids. The CDR3 bases that were read are TGCAGTGCTAGACGTACAGGGCTCTCCTACAATGAG. It yields the protein CSARRTGLSYNE. The CDR3 as a whole reads CSARRTGLSYNEQFF.

As to this clone: The DNA ends 3 residues before the CDR3 does, and the rest of the CDR3 is filled in from the germline J gene. The V call is TRBV28, the J call TRBJ2-1, with 9 bases that match TRBD1. After removal of 6 bases from V and 0 bases from J, the junction contained 9 bases not matched to a gene. The CDR3 is 17 residues long. Germline lookup yields CDR1 MDHEN and CDR2 SYDVKM. The part of the CDR3 DNA that was read is TGTGCCAGCAGAACCGGGACAGGGCATAGCTCCTACAATGAG. Protein product: CASRTGTGHSSYNE. The full CDR3 protein reads CASRTGTGHSSYNEQFF.

Partial CDR3 DNA: TGTGCCAGCTCCCTACGCCGGTCCACTAGCGGGAAGTCCTACGAC. As protein: CASSLRRSTSGKSYD. The full CDR3 protein is CASSLRRSTSGKSYDYTF. The V call is TRBV18, the J call TRBJ1-2; D uncertain. Read sequence stops 3 residues before the CDR3 end, and the germline J gene provides the missing end. The CDR3 loop spans 18 amino acids. Germline CDR1 reads KGHSH; CDR2 reads LQKENI.

With regard to this clone: Read coverage stops 3 residues before the CDR3 terminus; the germline J gene supplies the remainder. V usage is TRBV29-1 and J usage is TRBJ1-1; 7 bases map to TRBD1. The CDR3 is 10 residues long. Germline CDR1 and CDR2: SQVTM and ANQGSEA. The chain's CDR3 is CSGGDRDAFF. The CDR3 DNA, read in part, is TGCAGCGGTGGTGACAGGGAC.

In regard to this clone: The read ends 3 residues shy of where the CDR3 ends; the end is completed using the germline J gene. The chain joins TRBV29-1 to TRBJ1-1; D is ambiguous. Between the trimmed V and J ends, which lost 1 base and 1 base, there was a span of 7 bases. Germline CDR1 reads SQVTM; CDR2 reads ANQGSEA. The CDR3 contains 13 residues. Partial CDR3 DNA: TGCAGCGTTGAAGGTCGACAGAACACTGAA. It specifies CSVEGRQNTE. The entire CDR3 is CSVEGRQNTEAFF.

As concerns this clone: At one of its ends the junction is not consistent with the germline gene, which may arise from a read error. The read terminates 3 residues before the CDR3 end, so the remaining end is supplied by the germline J gene. Other DNA sequences in the same sample also yield this CDR3. The chain couples TRBV20-1 to TRBJ1-2; 7 bases are a match to TRBD1. Germline-derived CDR1 and CDR2 are DFQATT and SNEGSKA (reference sequence). This CDR3 is 15 amino acids long. The DNA read from the CDR3 is TGCAGTGCTAGAGATCTCGACAGGGTTAACTATGGG. Its protein is CSARDLDRVNYG. The whole CDR3 protein reads CSARDLDRVNYGYTF.

With respect to this clone: The read falls 3 residues short of the CDR3 end, and the missing part is taken from the germline J gene. The rearrangement joins TRBV7-9 to TRBJ2-2, with D possibly being TRBD1 or TRBD2 (5 bases each). CDR3 length equals 12 residues. Germline V gene sequence: CDR1 SEHNR, CDR2 FQNEAQ (reference sequence). Deletions cut 5 bases from V and 8 bases from J, with 9 bases between. The CDR3 loop reads CASSGGQGELFF. The covered CDR3 bases are TGTGCCAGCAGCGGAGGACAAGGGGAG.

To note about this clone: The CDR3 extends 3 residues past the end of the read, so its final part is completed from the germline J gene. V and J are TRBV20-1 and TRBJ1-2; weak D call: TRBD1 (5 bases). CDR3 length equals 11 residues. Germline assignment: CDR1 DFQATT and CDR2 SNEGSKA (reference sequence). CDR3 DNA (partial): TGCAGTGCGCAGGGTTCCGATACC. This translates into CSAQGSDT. The complete CDR3 protein is CSAQGSDTYTF.

About this clone itself: From the germline J gene comes the end of the CDR3, since the read stops 3 residues before it. The chain carries TRBV2 and TRBJ1-2, with D hard to call. The germline CDR1 and CDR2 sequences are SNHLY and FYNNEI. This CDR3 comprises 14 residues. The CDR3 sequence: CASSRTSAAYDYTF. CDR3 bases read: TGTGCCAGCTCCCGGACTAGCGCCGCCTACGAC.

Comments on this clone: From the germline J gene comes the end of the CDR3, since the read stops 3 residues before it. The V call is TRBV30, the J call TRBJ1-3; D unclear. The V and J ends lost 7 bases and 0 bases respectively, with 13 bases between them. This CDR3 contains 14 residues. CDR1 is GTSNPN, CDR2 SVGIG, per germline (reference sequence). CDR3 DNA, as far as it was read: TGTGCCTCCAGCGGGGAGAACTCTGGAAACACC. Residues: CASSGENSGNT. The CDR3 in full is CASSGENSGNTIYF.

As for this clone: The read stops 3 residues short of the end of the CDR3; the missing end is completed from the germline J gene. The rearrangement uses TRBV7-2 and TRBJ2-1, with D maybe TRBD1 (7 bases). The CDR3 sequence is 12 residues long. The germline V and J ends were trimmed by 5 bases and 9 bases, with 11 bases remaining between them. Germline V gives CDR1 SGHTA, CDR2 FQGNSA. This chain's CDR3 is CASSPGGIEQFF. Partial CDR3 DNA: TGTGCCAGCAGCCCAGGGGGGATTGAG. The full variable domain, completed using reference TRBV7-2 and TRBJ2-1, is GAGVSQSPSNKVTEKGKDVELRCDPISGHTALYWYRQSLGQGLEFLIYFQGNSAPDKSGLPSDRFSAERTGGSVSTLTIQRTQQEDSAVYLCASSPGGIEQFFGPGTRLTVL.

Of note for this clone: The read finishes 3 residues shy of the CDR3 end, and the germline J gene is used to complete it. The chain is built from TRBV5-1 and TRBJ2-1; the D gene could be TRBD1 or TRBD2 (5 bases each). Germline V lookup: CDR1 SGHRS, CDR2 YFSETQ. V lost 5 bases to trimming and J lost 9 bases, with 21 bases between them. The CDR3 has 15 amino acids. The CDR3: CASRDLTRGVSEQFF. The DNA read from the CDR3 is TGCGCCAGCAGGGACCTGACAAGGGGAGTGAGTGAG.

About this clone: The read ends 3 residues before the CDR3 terminus; that terminus is restored from the germline J gene. This chain links TRBV4-1 with TRBJ1-1, with D possibly TRBD1 on 6 matching bases. The CDR3 is 13 residues long. The V gene's germline CDR1 is MGHRA and CDR2 YSYEKL. CDR3 bases read: TGCGCCAGCAGCCAAGATTTGGGGGCCGAA. Translating it yields CASSQDLGAE. In full, the CDR3 is CASSQDLGAEAFF.

Notes on this clone: The read falls 3 residues short of the CDR3 end, and the missing part is taken from the germline J gene. This chain joins TRBV20-1 and TRBJ1-4; 7 bases match TRBD1. The CDR3 totals 15 residues. With V trimmed by 6 bases and J by 7 bases, 14 bases remained unmatched. Germline CDR1 is DFQATT and CDR2 is SNEGSKA (reference sequence). CDR3 sequence: CSARPRGGWGEKLFF. Partial CDR3 DNA: TGCAGTGCCCGCCCGCGAGGGGGCTGGGGTGAAAAA.

Regarding this clone: The read ends 3 residues early relative to the CDR3; the germline J gene fills the gap. The chain is built from TRBV5-1 and TRBJ1-1; 7 bases match TRBD1. The CDR3 sequence is 15 residues long. Per the germline V gene, CDR1 is SGHRS and CDR2 is YFSETQ. The V and J ends lost 0 bases and 7 bases, in that order; junction bases with no gene match: 9. The CDR3 DNA, read in part, is TGCGCCAGCAGCTTGGGTACAGGGGAGGATGGTGAA. Its protein product is CASSLGTGEDGE. The entire CDR3 sequence reads CASSLGTGEDGEAFF.

Details on this clone: The read stops 3 residues short of the end of the CDR3; the missing end is completed from the germline J gene. The rearrangement uses TRBV29-1 and TRBJ2-2; 8 bases match TRBD2. Per germline, CDR1 SQVTM and CDR2 ANQGSEA. The length of the CDR3 is 14 residues. The V gene end was trimmed by 6 bases and the J gene end by 7 bases; junction bases not matched to a gene: 10. The DNA read from the CDR3 is TGCAGCGTGCGGAGCGGGAGTTCTGGCGGGGAG. Translation gives CSVRSGSSGGE. The whole CDR3 sequence reads CSVRSGSSGGELFF.

As regards this clone: The read terminates 3 residues ahead of where the CDR3 ends, so the germline J gene completes it. J is TRBJ1-2 and V is TRBV18; D not certain. Germline CDR1 KGHSH, CDR2 LQKENI. This CDR3 is 15 amino acids long. The CDR3 loop reads CASSPRTSGLYDYTF. CDR3 DNA (partial): TGTGCCAGCTCACCACGGACTAGCGGCCTCTACGAC.

In regard to this clone: The DNA ends 3 residues before the CDR3 does, and the rest of the CDR3 is filled in from the germline J gene. The rearrangement uses TRBV9 and TRBJ2-5; maybe TRBD1 (5 bases). Germline CDR1 reads SGDLS; CDR2 reads YYNGEE. Trimming took off 4 bases at V and 2 bases at J, with 15 bases between the two ends. This CDR3 comprises 15 residues. The covered CDR3 bases are TGTGCCAGCAGCCCAGAGGACACATTTCAAGAGACC. Amino acids: CASSPEDTFQET. The CDR3, in full, reads CASSPEDTFQETQYF.

About this clone: Coverage ceases 3 residues before the CDR3 finishes, and the germline J gene fills in the end. The chain has TRBV14 and TRBJ1-1; 10 nucleotides agree with TRBD1. V gave up 4 bases and J gave up 3 bases; unmatched junction bases: 5. This CDR3 comprises 15 residues. The germline gives CDR1 SGHDN, CDR2 FVKESK. CDR3 residues: CASSRGDRGHTEAFF. The sequenced part of the CDR3 DNA is TGTGCCAGCAGCCGCGGAGACAGGGGGCACACTGAA.

Points on this clone: The read gets to within 3 residues of the CDR3 end, and the germline J gene fills in the rest. The rearrangement links TRBV18 to TRBJ1-2; 12 bases line up with TRBD1. CDR3 length: 14 amino acids. Germline CDR1 is KGHSH and CDR2 is LQKENI. This chain's CDR3 is CASSPGTGGYDYTF. The CDR3 bases that were read are TGTGCCAGCTCACCCGGGACAGGGGGCTACGAC.